One and the same sample provided the 2 T cell receptor beta chains below, sequenced in a study of neurological immune-mediated disorders (dated 2019 in TCRdb). Library construction relied on 5' RACE. Reads for this sample came from an Illumina HiSeq 2500. The raw public reads went through TCRdb reprocessing: fastp at Q25, MiXCR clone calling, in-frame beta chains kept. Rows are combined by CDR3 protein, so each entry shows the most common genes and DNA. The sample contains approximately 45,000 distinct CDR3 sequences, 12% of them found a single time. Of the sample, about 1.3% falls within the top ten clones. The sequenced material came from PBMCs. These receptors were obtained from a female donor in good health.

This clonotype was counted many times. The chain employs TRBV24-1 and TRBJ1-2; possibly TRBD1 for D (5 bases). This CDR3 is 13 amino acids long. Germline V gene sequence: CDR1 KGHDR, CDR2 SFDVKD. The ends were cut back, 1 base at V and 6 bases at J, with 8 bases in the middle. The CDR3 DNA reads TGTGCCACCAGTGATTTATGGGGGGATGGCTACACCTTC. This codes for CATSDLWGDGYTF.

The table lists this clonotype with many counts. The V gene is TRBV10-3, the J gene TRBJ1-1; a possible D gene is TRBD1 (5 bases). The CDR3 runs to 14 residues. Trimming removed 3 bases at V and 1 base at J, with 9 bases between. Germline V gene lookup returns CDR1 ENHRY and CDR2 SYGVKD. Here the CDR3 DNA reads TGTGCCATCAGTGACCAGACAGCGAACACTGAAGCTTTCTTT. Translated, it gives CAISDQTANTEAFF.